This T cell receptor beta chain was identified during a study of T cell repertoires in cytomegalovirus infection. Study-wide results and limits: HLA-C-restricted, CMV-specific TCR beta clonotypes were dominant ex vivo.

As concerns this clonotype: The antigen is not known.

The ends lost 6 bases at V and 6 bases at J; junction bases unmatched: 2. Germline-derived CDR1 and CDR2 are SEHNR and FQNEAQ (reference sequence). The CDR3 is 14 residues long. TCRdb used MiXCR to reprocess the reads, holding one entry per CDR3 protein. This sample has hundreds of thousands of distinct CDR3 sequences, with roughly a third found just once. The chain carries TRBV7-9 and TRBJ2-3; TRBD2 matches at 14 bases. The sample was cultured PBMCs, taken from culture after CMV antigen stimulation. The sequence came from a human donor in good health (CMV status not recorded). Some clones in this sample may be carry-over from other donors' samples. The CDR3 region is CASRTSGRVDTQYF. The CDR3 DNA reads as TGTGCCAGCAGGACTAGCGGGAGGGTTGATACGCAGTATTTT.